One TCR beta chain is described in this entry. Its target antigen remains unknown. One base away there is no much larger clone; base qualities are not given. This record comes from a study of shared clonotypes between healthy human individuals (dated by TCRdb to about 2020). With regard to the full study: The cohort comprised two women and a few men aged 18 to 49 years. For each donor, CD4 naive and CD4 memory were each given three plates, CD8 naive was given two plates, and CD8 memory was given one plate. Blood TCR repertoires of about 5 healthy adults were deeply sequenced to estimate repertoire size and the extent of clonotype sharing between individuals. To increase sequencing depth and limit assay-specific biases, different laboratories used diverse techniques to prepare libraries and sequence TCR repertoires. Between about 0.9 and 9 billion PBMCs per donor were obtained by leukapheresis. Points the paper makes about the study in general: Sampling was restricted to blood, and TCR repertoires in tissues likely differ from the TCR repertoires found in blood. Larger estimated clonotype richness was generally found for naive subsets than for memory subsets. Sharing across a few donors was observed for roughly 5.4% of naive CD4, 3% to 4% of naive CD8, about 2.3% of memory CD4, and approximately 0.41% of memory CD8 clonotypes. Even with the large sequencing depth, rarefaction of the sorted-subset datasets indicated that sequencing was incomplete. Compared with non-shared clonotypes, the clonotypes found in all four sorted-subset donors had higher generation probabilities. Pairwise subsampling led to the expectation that sequencing depth would affect the degree of clonotype sharing among donors. Because the study included only a small number of donors, the genetic and exposure-history diversity represented was limited.

The donors were healthy, HIV-negative adults with no recently reported acute infections or vaccinations. Only Caucasian adults living in Nashville, Tennessee, USA were represented among the donors. Magnetic negative selection was used to enrich CD4+ T cells, after which naive cells were positively selected on CD45RA and the negative fraction became the memory subset. After blood collection by leukapheresis, PBMCs were isolated using Ficoll-Histopaque density gradient centrifugation and then cryopreserved in the vapor phase of liquid nitrogen. Analytical flow cytometry was used to check the purity and quantity of each magnetically sorted T cell population. From each sorted fraction, genomic DNA was isolated and quantified by UV absorbance on a Nanodrop 2000c. The CDR3 covers 15 residues, taking in both the cysteine and the phenylalanine. Only the CDR3 DNA stays, 45 bases, in frame from base 1. Trimmed from V: 3 bases; trimmed from J: 1 base; junction bases lacking a gene match: 4. CDR1 and CDR2, per the germline V gene, are SNHLY and FYNNEI.

TCR CDR3 regions were amplified from genomic DNA by multiplex PCR using the deep immunoSEQ assay. Genomic DNA extracted from each cell subset was distributed evenly over all wells of several immunoSEQ 96-well plates, and each plate served as one replicate. For sorted subsets, roughly 200 ng genomic DNA, equal to tens of thousands of T cell genomes, was loaded into each replicate PCR. The purified libraries were quantified using a Qubit 3.0 fluorometer, sized with a Bioanalyzer 2100, and then quantified again using the KAPA Library Quantification kit. Each immunoSEQ 96-well plate was sequenced on its own single-read 150-cycle Illumina NextSeq 550 flow cell. The paper's processing steps were these. Because only junctional sequences without quality scores were contained in the immunoSEQ output, filtering matching that applied to full-length reads could not be performed. To assign V/J genes and CDR3, sequences were annotated against IMGT germline references using PyIR, a Python wrapper for IgBLAST v1.9. Reads with weak V/J assignments (E-value above 1e-6), missing CDR3, stop codons, out-of-frame junctions, or ambiguous translated residues were removed. A V3J clonotype was defined by an identical inferred V gene, J gene, and CDR3 amino acid sequence. Percentage overlap between repertoires was calculated by dividing the number of shared unique clonotypes by the size of the smaller repertoire. Three approaches were used to assess repertoire richness: RTK rarefaction, the Chao1 estimator, and Recon v2.1 estimates of unobserved clonotypes. For all TCRbeta clonotypes obtained by the gDNA method from a handful of donors, generation probabilities were computed with OLGA. TCRdb holds this immuneACCESS table with in-frame rearrangements only. Some clones are missing; in checked studies, unresolved V genes explain under half, and the rest has no known cause. The V and J calls and clone size come from that table; D and trimming were worked out from the DNA. The sample contains a few million clones, around 93% of them found a single time. The ten biggest clones cover approximately 0.4% of the sample.

The V gene is TRBV2 and the J gene is TRBJ2-3, with 7 bases matching TRBD1. Input material: naive CD4+ T cells from PBMCs. Explained via the paper, the cell subset or site label denotes: CD45RA+ positively selected. This sequence was found in a man aged 18 to 29 in good health. Some clones in this sample may be carry-over from other donors' samples. The nucleotides read TGTGCCAGCAGTGAGAGGGGGACAGGCACAGATACGCAGTATTTT. It encodes CASSERGTGTDTQYF.